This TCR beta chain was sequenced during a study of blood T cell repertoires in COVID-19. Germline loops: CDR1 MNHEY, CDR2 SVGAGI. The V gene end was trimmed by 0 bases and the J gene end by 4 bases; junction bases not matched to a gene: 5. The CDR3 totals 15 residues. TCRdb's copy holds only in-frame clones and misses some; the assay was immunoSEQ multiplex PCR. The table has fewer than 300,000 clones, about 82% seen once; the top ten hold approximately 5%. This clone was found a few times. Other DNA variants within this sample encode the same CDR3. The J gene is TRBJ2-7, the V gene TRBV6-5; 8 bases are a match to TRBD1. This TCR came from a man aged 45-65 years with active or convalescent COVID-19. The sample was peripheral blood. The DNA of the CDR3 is TGTGCCAGCAGTTACTCGAACAGGGGGAGTTACGAGCAGTACTTC. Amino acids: CASSYSNRGSYEQYF.